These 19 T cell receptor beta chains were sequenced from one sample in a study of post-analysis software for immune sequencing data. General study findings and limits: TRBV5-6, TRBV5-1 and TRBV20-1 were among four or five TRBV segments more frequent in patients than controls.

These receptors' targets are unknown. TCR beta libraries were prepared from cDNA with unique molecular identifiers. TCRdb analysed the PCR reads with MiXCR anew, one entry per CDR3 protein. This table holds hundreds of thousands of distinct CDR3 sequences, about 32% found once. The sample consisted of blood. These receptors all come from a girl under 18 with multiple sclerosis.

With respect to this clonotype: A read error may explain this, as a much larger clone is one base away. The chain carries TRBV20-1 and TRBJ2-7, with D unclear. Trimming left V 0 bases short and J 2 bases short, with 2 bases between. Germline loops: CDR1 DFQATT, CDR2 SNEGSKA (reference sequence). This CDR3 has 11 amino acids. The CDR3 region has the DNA TGCAGTGCTAGAGATCCCTACGAGCAGTACTTC. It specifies CSARDPYEQYF.

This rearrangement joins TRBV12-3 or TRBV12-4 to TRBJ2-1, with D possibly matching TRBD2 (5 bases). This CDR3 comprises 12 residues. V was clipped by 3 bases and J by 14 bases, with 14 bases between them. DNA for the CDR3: TGTGCCAGCAGTTTCTCCGGGAATTTTAAGTTCTTC. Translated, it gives CASSFSGNFKFF.

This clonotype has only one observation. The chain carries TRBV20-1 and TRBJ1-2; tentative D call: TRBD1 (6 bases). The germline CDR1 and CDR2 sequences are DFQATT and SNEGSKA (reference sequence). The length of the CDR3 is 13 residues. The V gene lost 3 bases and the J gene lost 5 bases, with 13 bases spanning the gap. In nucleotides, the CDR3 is TGCAGTGCTAGTCCGGGGGCGATTTATGGCTACACCTTC. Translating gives CSASPGAIYGYTF.

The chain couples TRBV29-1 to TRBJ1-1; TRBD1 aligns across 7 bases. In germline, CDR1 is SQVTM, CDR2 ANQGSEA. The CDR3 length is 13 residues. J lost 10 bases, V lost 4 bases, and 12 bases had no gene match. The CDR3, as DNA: TGCAGCGTTGTGACGGACAGGTATACATCAGCTTTCTTT. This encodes CSVVTDRYTSAFF.

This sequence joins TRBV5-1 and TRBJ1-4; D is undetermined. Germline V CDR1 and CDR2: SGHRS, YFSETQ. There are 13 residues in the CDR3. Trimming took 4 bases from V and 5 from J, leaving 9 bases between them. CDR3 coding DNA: TGCGCCAGCAGCGGGGTCGCGAATGAAAAACTGTTTTTT. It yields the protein CASSGVANEKLFF.

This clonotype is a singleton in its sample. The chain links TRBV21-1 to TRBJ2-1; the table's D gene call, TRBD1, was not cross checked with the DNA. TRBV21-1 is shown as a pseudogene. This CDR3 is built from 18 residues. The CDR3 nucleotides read TGTGCCAGCAGCGAACAGGGGGGGGCCAGGTACTCCTACAATGAGCGGTTCTTC. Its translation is CASSEQGGARYSYNERFF.

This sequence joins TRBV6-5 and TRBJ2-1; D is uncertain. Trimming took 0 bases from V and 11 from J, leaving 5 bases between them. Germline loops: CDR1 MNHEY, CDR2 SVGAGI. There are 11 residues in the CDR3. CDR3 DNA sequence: TGTGCCAGCAGTTACTCCGGTAAGCAGTTCTTC. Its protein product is CASSYSGKQFF.

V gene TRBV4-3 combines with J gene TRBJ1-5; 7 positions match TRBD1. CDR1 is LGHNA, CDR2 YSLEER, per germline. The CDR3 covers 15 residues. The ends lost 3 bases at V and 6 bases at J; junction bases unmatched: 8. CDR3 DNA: TGCGCCAGCAGCCAGGACATGACAGGGAGTCAGCCCCAGCATTTT. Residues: CASSQDMTGSQPQHF.

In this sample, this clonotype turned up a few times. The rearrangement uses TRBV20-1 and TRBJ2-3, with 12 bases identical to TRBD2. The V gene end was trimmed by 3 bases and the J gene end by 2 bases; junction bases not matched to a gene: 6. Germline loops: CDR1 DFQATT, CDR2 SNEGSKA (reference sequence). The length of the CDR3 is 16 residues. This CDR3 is CSASHRTSGTTDTQYF. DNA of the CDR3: TGCAGTGCTAGCCACAGGACTAGCGGGACCACAGATACGCAGTATTTT.

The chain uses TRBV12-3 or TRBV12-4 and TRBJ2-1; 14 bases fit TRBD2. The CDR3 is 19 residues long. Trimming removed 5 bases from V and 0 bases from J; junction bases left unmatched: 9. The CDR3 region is CASSGGTSGSLSSYNEQFF. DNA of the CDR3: TGTGCCAGCAGTGGCGGGACTAGCGGGAGCCTAAGCTCCTACAATGAGCAGTTCTTC.

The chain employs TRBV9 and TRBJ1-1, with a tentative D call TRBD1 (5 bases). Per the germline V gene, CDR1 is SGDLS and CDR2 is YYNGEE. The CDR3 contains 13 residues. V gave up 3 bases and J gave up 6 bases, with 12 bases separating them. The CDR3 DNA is TGTGCCAGCAGCGGTCGAGGGGAGGCTGAAGCTTTCTTT. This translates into CASSGRGEAEAFF.

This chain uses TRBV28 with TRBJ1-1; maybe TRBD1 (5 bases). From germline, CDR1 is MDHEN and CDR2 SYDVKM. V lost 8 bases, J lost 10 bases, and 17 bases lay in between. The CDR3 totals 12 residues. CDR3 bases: TGTGCCAGCGGATTCAGGGCTCGCTCAGCTTTCTTT. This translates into CASGFRARSAFF.

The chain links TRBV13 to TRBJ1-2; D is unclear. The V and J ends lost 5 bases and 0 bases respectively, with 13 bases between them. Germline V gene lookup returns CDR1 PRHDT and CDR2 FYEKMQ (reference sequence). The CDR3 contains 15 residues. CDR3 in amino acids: CASSRRRLTNYGYTF. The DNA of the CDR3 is TGTGCCAGCAGCCGACGACGGCTGACTAACTATGGCTACACCTTC. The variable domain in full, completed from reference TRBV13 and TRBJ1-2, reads AAGVIQSPRHLIKEKRETATLKCYPIPRHDTVYWYQQGPGQDPQFLISFYEKMQSDKGSIPDRFSAQQFSDYHSELNMSSLELGDSALYFCASSRRRLTNYGYTFGSGTRLTVV.

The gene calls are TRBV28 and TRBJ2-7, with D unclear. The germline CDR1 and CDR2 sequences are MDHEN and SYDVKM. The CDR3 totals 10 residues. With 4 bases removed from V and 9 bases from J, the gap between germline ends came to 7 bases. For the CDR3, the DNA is TGTGCCAGCAGTTCTCTAGGGCAGTACTTC. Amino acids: CASSSLGQYF.

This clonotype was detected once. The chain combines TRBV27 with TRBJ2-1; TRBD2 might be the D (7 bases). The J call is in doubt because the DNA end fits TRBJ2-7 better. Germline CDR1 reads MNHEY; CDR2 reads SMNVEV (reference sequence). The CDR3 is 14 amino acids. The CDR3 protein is CASSTGTPGGEQYF. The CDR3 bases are TGTGCCAGCAGTACCGGGACACCGGGGGGTGAGCAGTACTTC.

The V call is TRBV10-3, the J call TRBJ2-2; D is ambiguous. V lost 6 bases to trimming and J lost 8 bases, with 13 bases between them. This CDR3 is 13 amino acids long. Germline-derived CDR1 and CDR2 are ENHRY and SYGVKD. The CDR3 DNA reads TGTGCCATCAGGGAGACATCTCCTGGGGAGCTGTTTTTT. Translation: CAIRETSPGELFF.

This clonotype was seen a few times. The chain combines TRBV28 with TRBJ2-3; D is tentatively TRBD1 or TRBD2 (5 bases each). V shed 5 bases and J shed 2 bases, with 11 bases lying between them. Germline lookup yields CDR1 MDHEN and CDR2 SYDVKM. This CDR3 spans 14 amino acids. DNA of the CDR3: TGTGCCAGCAGTGAGGGACGCCCCACAGATACGCAGTATTTT. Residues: CASSEGRPTDTQYF.

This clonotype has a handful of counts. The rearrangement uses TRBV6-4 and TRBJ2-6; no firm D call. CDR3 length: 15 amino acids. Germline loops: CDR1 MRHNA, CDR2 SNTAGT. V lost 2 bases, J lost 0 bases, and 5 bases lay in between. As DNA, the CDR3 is TGTGCCAGCAGTGACGTAGGCTCTGGGGCCAACGTCCTGACTTTC. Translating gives CASSDVGSGANVLTF.

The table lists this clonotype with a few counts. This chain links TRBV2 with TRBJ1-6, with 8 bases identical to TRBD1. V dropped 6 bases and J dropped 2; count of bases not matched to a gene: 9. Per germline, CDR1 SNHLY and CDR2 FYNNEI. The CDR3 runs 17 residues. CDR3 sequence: CASSYPRTGPYNSPLHF. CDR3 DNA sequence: TGTGCCAGCAGCTACCCCAGGACAGGGCCCTATAATTCACCCCTCCACTTT.